This T cell receptor beta chain was identified during a study of cytomegalovirus exposure and HLA in healthy donors. Study summary: One earlier analysis, a look at approximately 190 million T cells, found about 100 million unique TCR beta sequences.

About this clone itself: Its target is not known. Other DNA sequences in the same sample also yield this CDR3.

V lost 0 bases, J lost 2 bases, and 5 bases lay in between. This CDR3 is 14 amino acids long. Germline V gene data show CDR1 as KGHSH and CDR2 as LQKENI. The PCR employed 60 Vbeta primers together with 13 Jbeta primers. Some clones are missing from TCRdb's copy, which holds only in-frame ones; the method was immunoSEQ multiplex PCR. The sample holds over 200,000 clones, about three quarters seen once. Study findings and constraints: The productive fraction for most TCR beta V segments was about 87% or about 30% in an earlier analysis. Most TCR sequences were uncommon, yet certain public TCRs appeared in many donors. Later analysis demonstrated an association between a missense DCLRE1C variant and TCR beta V- and J-gene trimming.

Sequencing input: PBMCs. The chain carries TRBV18 and TRBJ1-5, with D unresolved. The source of this sequence is a woman aged 55-70 years in good health and CMV-seropositive. The CDR3 DNA reads as TGTGCCAGCTCACCACCGGGAGGCAATCAGCCCCAGCATTTT. Translation: CASSPPGGNQPQHF.